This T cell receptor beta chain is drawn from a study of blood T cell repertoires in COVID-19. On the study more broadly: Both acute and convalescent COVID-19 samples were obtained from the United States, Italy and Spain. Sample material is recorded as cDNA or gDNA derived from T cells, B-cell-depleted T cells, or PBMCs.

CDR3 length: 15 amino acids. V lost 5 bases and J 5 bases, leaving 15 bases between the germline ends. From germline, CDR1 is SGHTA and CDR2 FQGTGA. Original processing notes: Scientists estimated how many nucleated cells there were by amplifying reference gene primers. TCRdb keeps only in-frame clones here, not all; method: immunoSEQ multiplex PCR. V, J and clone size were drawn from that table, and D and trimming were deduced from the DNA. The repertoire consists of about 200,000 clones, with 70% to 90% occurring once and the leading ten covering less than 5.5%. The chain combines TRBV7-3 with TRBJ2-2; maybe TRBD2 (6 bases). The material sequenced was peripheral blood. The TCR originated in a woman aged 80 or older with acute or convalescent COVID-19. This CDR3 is CASSLASESTGELFF. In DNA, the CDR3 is TGTGCCAGCAGCCTTGCTAGCGAAAGTACCGGGGAGCTGTTTTTT.